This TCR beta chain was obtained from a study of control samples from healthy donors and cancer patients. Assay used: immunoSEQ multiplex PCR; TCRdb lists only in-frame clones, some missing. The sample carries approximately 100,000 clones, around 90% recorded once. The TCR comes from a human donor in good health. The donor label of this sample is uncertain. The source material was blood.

DNA for the CDR3: TGTGCCTGGAGTGTACCCAAAGAACCTAGCACAGATACGCAGTATTTT. It is translated as CAWSVPKEPSTDTQYF. This rearrangement joins TRBV30 to TRBJ2-3; D is unclear. The CDR3 runs to 16 residues. V was shortened by 0 bases and J by 0 bases, with 13 bases between the two germline ends. Germline V gene data show CDR1 as GTSNPN and CDR2 as SVGIG (reference sequence).